Sequencing of this TCR beta chain was carried out in a study of blood T cell repertoires in COVID-19. Overall study context: Collection of acute and convalescent COVID-19 samples took place in the United States, Italy and Spain. In each case, the material was cDNA or gDNA derived from T cells, B-cell-depleted T cells, or PBMCs.

Original handling: Estimation of nucleated cell counts was performed using reference gene primer amplification. Produced via immunoSEQ multiplex PCR; TCRdb's table is partial and in-frame only. V, J and clone size are those of that table, while D and trimming were read from the DNA. The sample shows roughly 330,000 clones, approximately 88% of them seen only once. Followed longitudinally, the Seattle patients had been enrolled during active infection. The table lists this clone with a count of one. Trimming left V 2 bases short and J 5 bases short, with 7 bases between. Germline V gene lookup returns CDR1 MNHEY and CDR2 SVGAGI. The CDR3 totals 13 residues.

The sample comprised peripheral blood. The sequence derives from a man aged 25 to 40 with COVID-19, enrolled during active disease. The V and J genes are TRBV6-5 and TRBJ1-5; no definite D call. The CDR3: CASSYDEDQPQHF. In DNA, the CDR3 is TGTGCCAGCAGTTACGATGAGGATCAGCCCCAGCATTTT.